This T cell receptor beta chain was profiled in a study of response to subunit inactivated influenza vaccine. General study results and limits: Researchers suggested that each seasonal influenza vaccination recruits few new T cells.

MiXCR, run by TCRdb on the RT-PCR reads, gives a single entry per CDR3 protein. Here the sample spans hundreds of thousands of distinct CDR3 sequences, approximately 11% being singletons. This CDR3 has 15 residues. Deletions cut 4 bases from V and 0 bases from J, with 10 bases between. Germline V gene lookup returns CDR1 MGHDK and CDR2 SYGVNS. In its sample, this clonotype was seen a few times. Its antigen is as yet unknown. These same data were also listed under a study on T cells expressing NK-cell markers. As that study records: TCR beta cDNA was generated via 5'RACE template switching incorporating UMIs. It was sorted CD3+CD56+NKG2C+, CD3+CD56+NKG2C- and CD3+CD56-NKG2C+ T cells that supplied the TCR beta repertoires. Sorting was restricted to alpha-beta TCR T cells by an anti-gamma-delta TCR antibody in several experiments.

The rearrangement links TRBV25-1 to TRBJ2-1; no firm D call. This specimen was PBMCs from blood, taken on the day of vaccination. The origin of this receptor is a man aged 50 to 60 who received an inactivated influenza vaccine. The CDR3 DNA follows: TGTGCCAGCAGTGGGGATCCCAGCTCCTACAATGAGCAGTTCTTC. It codes for CASSGDPSSYNEQFF.